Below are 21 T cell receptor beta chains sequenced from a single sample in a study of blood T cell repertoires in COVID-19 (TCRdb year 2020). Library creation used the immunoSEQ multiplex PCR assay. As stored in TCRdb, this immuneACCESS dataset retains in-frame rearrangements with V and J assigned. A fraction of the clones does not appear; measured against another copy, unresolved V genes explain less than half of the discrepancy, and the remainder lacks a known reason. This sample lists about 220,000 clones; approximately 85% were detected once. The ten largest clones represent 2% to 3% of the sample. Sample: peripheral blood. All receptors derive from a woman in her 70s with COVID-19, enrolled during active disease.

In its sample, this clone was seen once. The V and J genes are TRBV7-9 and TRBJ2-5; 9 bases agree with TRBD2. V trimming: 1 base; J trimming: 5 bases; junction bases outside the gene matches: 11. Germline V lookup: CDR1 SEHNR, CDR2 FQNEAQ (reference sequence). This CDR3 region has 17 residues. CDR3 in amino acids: CASSLGLAGTPRETQYF. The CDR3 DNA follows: TGTGCCAGCAGCTTAGGTCTAGCGGGGACTCCACGCGAGACCCAGTACTTC.

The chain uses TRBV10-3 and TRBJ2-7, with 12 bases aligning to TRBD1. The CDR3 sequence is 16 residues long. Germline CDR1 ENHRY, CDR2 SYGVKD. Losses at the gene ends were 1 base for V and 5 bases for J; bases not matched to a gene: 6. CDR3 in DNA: TGTGCCATCAGTGAGTTAAGGGGACAGGGGGCCCACGAGCAGTACTTC. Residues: CAISELRGQGAHEQYF.

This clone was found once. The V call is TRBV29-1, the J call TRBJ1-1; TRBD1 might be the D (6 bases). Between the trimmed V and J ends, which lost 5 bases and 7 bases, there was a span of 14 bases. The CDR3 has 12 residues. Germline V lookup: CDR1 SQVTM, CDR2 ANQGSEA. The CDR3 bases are TGCAGCGTTTCACAAACAGGGTTTGAAGCTTTCTTT. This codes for CSVSQTGFEAFF.

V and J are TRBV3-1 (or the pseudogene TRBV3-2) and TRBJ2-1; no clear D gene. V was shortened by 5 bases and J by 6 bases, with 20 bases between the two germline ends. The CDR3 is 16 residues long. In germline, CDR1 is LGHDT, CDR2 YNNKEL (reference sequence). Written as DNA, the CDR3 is TGTGCCAGCAGCACTCAACACGTGCTGTCGGGCAATGAGCAGTTCTTC. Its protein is CASSTQHVLSGNEQFF.

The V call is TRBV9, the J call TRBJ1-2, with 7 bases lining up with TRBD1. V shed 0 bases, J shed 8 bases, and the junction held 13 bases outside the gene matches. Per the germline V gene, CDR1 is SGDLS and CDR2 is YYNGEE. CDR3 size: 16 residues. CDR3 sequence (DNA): TGTGCCAGCAGCGTAGAGCCACGGACAGGAAGGAGGGGCTACACCTTC. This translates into CASSVEPRTGRRGYTF.

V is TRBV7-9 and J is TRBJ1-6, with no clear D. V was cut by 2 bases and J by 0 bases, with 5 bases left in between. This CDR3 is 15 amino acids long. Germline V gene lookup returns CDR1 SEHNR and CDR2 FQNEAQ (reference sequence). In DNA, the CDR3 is TGTGCCAGCAGCTTAACGAGCTCCTATAATTCACCCCTCCACTTT. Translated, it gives CASSLTSSYNSPLHF.

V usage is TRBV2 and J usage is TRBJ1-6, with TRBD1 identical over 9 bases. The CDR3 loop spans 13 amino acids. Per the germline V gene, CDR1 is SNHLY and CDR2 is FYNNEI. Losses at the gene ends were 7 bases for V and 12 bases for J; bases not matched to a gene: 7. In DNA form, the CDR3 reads TGTGCCAGCACTGGACAGGGGCTCGTACCCCTCCACTTT. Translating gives CASTGQGLVPLHF.

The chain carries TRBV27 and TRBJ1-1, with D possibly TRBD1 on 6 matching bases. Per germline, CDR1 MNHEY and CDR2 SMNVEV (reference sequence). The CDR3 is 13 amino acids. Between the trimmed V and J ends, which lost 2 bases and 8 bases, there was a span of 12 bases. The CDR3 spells CASSLPYGTEAFF. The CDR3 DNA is TGTGCCAGCAGTTTACCGTATGGGACAGAAGCTTTCTTT.

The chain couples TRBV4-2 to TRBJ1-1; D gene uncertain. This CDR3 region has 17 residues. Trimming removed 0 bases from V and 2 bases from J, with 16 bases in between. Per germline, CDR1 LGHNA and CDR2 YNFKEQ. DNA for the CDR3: TGTGCCAGCAGCCAAGAAGTTTGGCAGGATATTAACACTGAAGCTTTCTTT. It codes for CASSQEVWQDINTEAFF.

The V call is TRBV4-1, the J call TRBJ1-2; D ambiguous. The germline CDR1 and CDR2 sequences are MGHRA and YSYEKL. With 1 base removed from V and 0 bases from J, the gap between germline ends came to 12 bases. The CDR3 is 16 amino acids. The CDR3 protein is CASSQVGSGTNYGYTF. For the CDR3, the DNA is TGCGCCAGCAGCCAAGTAGGGTCCGGGACTAACTATGGCTACACCTTC.

The CDR3 DNA reads as TGTGCCAGCAGTGTTACAGGGGGCACGTGGAATGAGCAGTTCTTC. Translation gives CASSVTGGTWNEQFF. The genes are TRBV6-6 and TRBJ2-1; 9 bases agree with TRBD1. Germline lookup yields CDR1 MNHNY and CDR2 SVGAGI (reference sequence). Trimming removed 5 bases from V and 7 bases from J; junction bases left unmatched: 9. This CDR3 has 15 residues.

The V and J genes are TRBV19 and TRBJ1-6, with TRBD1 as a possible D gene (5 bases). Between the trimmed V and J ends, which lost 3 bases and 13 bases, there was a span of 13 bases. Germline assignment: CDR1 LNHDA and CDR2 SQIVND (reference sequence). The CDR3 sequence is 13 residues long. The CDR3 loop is CASSIPGRGPLHF. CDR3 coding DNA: TGTGCCAGTAGTATCCCAGGACGGGGGCCCCTCCACTTT.

The CDR3 DNA sequence: TGTGCCAGCAGCCGAAGACAGTTCTCTGGAAACACCATATATTTT. Its translation: CASSRRQFSGNTIYF. The V call is TRBV5-6, the J call TRBJ1-3; D possibly corresponds to TRBD1 (5 bases). The CDR3 loop spans 15 amino acids. Trimming shortened V by 4 bases and J by 0 bases, and 11 bases separated the two germline ends. Per the germline V gene, CDR1 is SGHDT and CDR2 is YYEEEE.

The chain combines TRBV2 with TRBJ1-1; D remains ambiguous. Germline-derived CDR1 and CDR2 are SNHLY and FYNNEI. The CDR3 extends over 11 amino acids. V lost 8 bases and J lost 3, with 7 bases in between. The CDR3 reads CASCGDTEAFF. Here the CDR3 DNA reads TGTGCCAGCTGTGGAGACACTGAAGCTTTCTTT. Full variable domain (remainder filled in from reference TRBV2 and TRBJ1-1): EPEVTQTPSHQVTQMGQEVILRCVPISNHLYFYWYRQILGQKVEFLVSFYNNEISEKSEIFDDQFSVERPDGSNFTLKIRSTKLEDSAMYFCASCGDTEAFFGQGTRLTVV.

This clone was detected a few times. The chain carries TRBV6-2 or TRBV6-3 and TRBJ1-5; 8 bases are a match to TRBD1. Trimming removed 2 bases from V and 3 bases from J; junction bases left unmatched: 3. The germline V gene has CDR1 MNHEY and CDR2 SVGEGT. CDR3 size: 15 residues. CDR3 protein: CASSYQGQVNQPQHF. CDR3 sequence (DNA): TGTGCCAGCAGTTACCAGGGACAGGTCAATCAGCCCCAGCATTTT.

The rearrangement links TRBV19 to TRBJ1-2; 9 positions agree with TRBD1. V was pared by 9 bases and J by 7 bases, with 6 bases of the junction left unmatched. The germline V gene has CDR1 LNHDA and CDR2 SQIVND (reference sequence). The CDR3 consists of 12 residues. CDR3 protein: CASEGTGLGYTF. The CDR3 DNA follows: TGTGCCAGCGAGGGGACAGGGCTTGGCTACACCTTC. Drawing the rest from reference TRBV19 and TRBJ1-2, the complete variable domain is DGGITQSPKYLFRKEGQNVTLSCEQNLNHDAMYWYRQDPGQGLRLIYYSQIVNDFQKGDIAEGYSVSREKKESFPLTVTSAQKNPTAFYLCASEGTGLGYTFGSGTRLTVV.

CDR3: CASSFQGNTEAFF. In DNA form, the CDR3 reads TGTGCCAGCAGCTTTCAGGGGAACACTGAAGCTTTCTTT. The chain uses TRBV7-9 and TRBJ1-1, with D maybe TRBD1 (5 bases). This CDR3 is built from 13 residues. V lost 3 bases and J 1 base, leaving 6 bases between the germline ends. The germline CDR1 and CDR2 sequences are SEHNR and FQNEAQ (reference sequence). Looking up the rest from reference TRBV7-9 and TRBJ1-1 gives the full variable domain: DTGVSQNPRHKITKRGQNVTFRCDPISEHNRLYWYRQTLGQGPEFLTYFQNEAQLEKSRLLSDRFSAERPKGSFSTLEIQRTEQGDSAMYLCASSFQGNTEAFFGQGTRLTVV.

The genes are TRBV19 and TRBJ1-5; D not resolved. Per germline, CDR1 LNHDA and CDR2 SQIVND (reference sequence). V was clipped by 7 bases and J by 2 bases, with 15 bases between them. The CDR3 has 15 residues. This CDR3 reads CASIGSRWGNQPQHF. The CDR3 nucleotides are TGTGCCAGTATCGGGAGTCGATGGGGCAATCAGCCCCAGCATTTT.

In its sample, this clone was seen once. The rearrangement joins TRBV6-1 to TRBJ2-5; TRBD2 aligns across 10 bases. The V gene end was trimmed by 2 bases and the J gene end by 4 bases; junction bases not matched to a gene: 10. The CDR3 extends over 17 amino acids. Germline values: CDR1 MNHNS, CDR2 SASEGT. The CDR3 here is CASSETRKRGGRETQYF. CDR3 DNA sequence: TGTGCCAGCAGTGAAACCCGGAAGCGGGGGGGCAGAGAGACCCAGTACTTC.

The DNA of the CDR3 is TGCGCCAGCAGCTTGAGGACAGGGGGCGACTATGGCTACACCTTC. Its protein product is CASSLRTGGDYGYTF. The chain combines TRBV5-1 with TRBJ1-2, with 11 nucleotides matching TRBD1. CDR1 is SGHRS, CDR2 YFSETQ, per germline. The CDR3 is 15 amino acids. The J segment lost 3 bases and the V segment lost 1 base, leaving 2 bases of the junction unmatched.

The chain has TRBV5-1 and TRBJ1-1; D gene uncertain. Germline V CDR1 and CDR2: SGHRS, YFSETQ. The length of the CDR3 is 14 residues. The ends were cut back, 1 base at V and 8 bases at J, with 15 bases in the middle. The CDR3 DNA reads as TGCGCCAGCAGCTTGTTTAGGGAGGGATCGGAAGCTTTCTTT. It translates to CASSLFREGSEAFF.